This T cell receptor (beta chain) was identified in a study of T cell repertoires and HLA-DP antigens (dated by TCRdb to 2017 to 2018). The study in broad terms: Using HeLa cells transduced to present allogeneic HLA-DP, the study set up an in vitro model of CD4+ T cell alloreactivity. The average DNA input was around 0.2 ug for sorted CD137+CD4+ samples versus approximately 1,300 ng for pre-culture CD4+ samples. Of the three donors, two were male and one was female, and their ages ranged from the 18-to-29 age band up to the 60-to-69 age band. One alloantigen differed from self by one peptide-binding groove amino acid, whereas the other differed by ten, modelling structurally similar versus dissimilar alloantigens. General findings and caveats noted by the study authors: Separate analysis of naive and memory CD4+ repertoires was not performed. An average cumulative frequency of around 36% against one allele and 50.6% against the other was found for clones undetected before culture. Sorted CD137+ cells showed similar clonality against both alloantigens, at 0.3 to 0.5, which was much higher than the roughly 0.041 seen in pre-culture samples. The study was limited by having only a few donors, by relying on a non-physiological HeLa antigen-presenting system, and by using total CD4+ responder cells.

Untouched CD4+ T cells were isolated from Ficoll-separated PBMC through negative selection with magnetic beads, and an average purity of around 98% was reached. Untouched CD4+ T cells were isolated with magnetic beads from Ficoll-separated PBMC, and a purity of about 98% was reached with negligible CD8+ contamination. Donors were a few healthy blood donors whose buffy coats supplied peripheral blood mononuclear cells. All three donors were CMV seronegative. Genomic DNA was extracted with the DNeasy Blood & Tissue Kit. For each subject, genomic DNA from sorted CD137+CD4+ cells and from pre-culture CD4+ baseline samples underwent TCRB sequencing. TCRB CDR3 regions were amplified with the immunoSEQ multiplex PCR using forward primers for 54 TRBV segments and reverse primers for 13 TRBJ segments. For pre-culture CD4+ samples, sequencing was done at deep resolution with a target of a few hundred thousand T cell genomes. Sequencing of the amplicons was done on an Illumina HiSeq System, giving 87 bp reads that spanned the CDR3. The study's processing was this. Reads were corrected for PCR and sequencing errors, and CDR3 regions were defined by alignment to IMGT reference sequences. Synthetic template pools were used to estimate counts of templates and unique rearrangements. Clonality was computed by subtracting Pielou's evenness from 1. Richness was estimated with the Daley-Smith estimator. Morisita's index was used to measure repertoire overlap. Clones present in cultured samples but not detected in the pre-culture repertoire of the same donor were defined as low-abundance clones. TCRdb holds this immuneACCESS table with in-frame rearrangements only. Some clones are missing; in checked studies, unresolved V genes explain under half, and the rest has no known cause. Clone size and the V and J calls come from that table; the DNA yielded D and trimming. This sample has fewer than 95,000 clones in its table, and around nine tenths of those were observed once. About 1.7% of the sample comes from the top ten.

In the case of this clone: Its antigen remains unidentified. Qualities for individual bases were not recorded, and no much larger clone is one base off.

CDR1 and CDR2 are read off the germline V gene as SQVTM and ANQGSEA. Trimming removed 6 bases from V and 7 bases from J, leaving 16 bases between the germline ends. From cysteine to phenylalanine, the CDR3 is 13 amino acids long. This entry keeps only the CDR3 DNA: 39 bases, framed from base 1. What was sequenced was CD4+ T cells from PBMCs. The sequence links TRBV29-1 to TRBJ1-5; the D region possibly corresponds to TRBD1 (6 bases align). This TCR was sampled from a man over 45 in good health and CMV-seronegative. The CDR3 region reads CSVDPGGGQPQHF. The sequenced DNA: TGCAGCGTGGACCCCGGGGGCGGACAGCCCCAGCATTTT.